Below are 19 T cell receptor beta chains sequenced from a single sample in a study of T cells after yellow fever vaccination. One entry per CDR3 protein results from TCRdb running MiXCR on the 5' RACE reads. The repertoire holds approximately 550,000 distinct CDR3 sequences, with roughly 13% as singletons. The sample consisted of PBMCs, taken on the day of the yellow fever booster vaccination. These receptors came from a man in his thirties or forties who received the YFV17D yellow fever vaccine.

This clonotype was seen more than once but under ten times. The chain couples TRBV5-1 to TRBJ2-1; TRBD1 matches 7 bases. The CDR3 sequence is 16 residues long. Germline V gene sequence: CDR1 SGHRS, CDR2 YFSETQ. V shed 0 bases, J shed 1 base, and the junction held 4 bases outside the gene matches. The CDR3 spells CASSLGTGESYNEQFF. The CDR3 region has the DNA TGCGCCAGCAGCTTGGGGACAGGCGAATCCTACAATGAGCAGTTCTTC.

This chain joins TRBV7-9 and TRBJ1-6, with D tentatively TRBD1 (5 bases). Trimming removed 4 bases at V and 3 bases at J, with 10 bases between. There are 15 residues in the CDR3. Germline lookup yields CDR1 SEHNR and CDR2 FQNEAQ (reference sequence). The CDR3 protein is CASSSQVVYNSPLHF. The CDR3 region has the DNA TGTGCCAGCAGCTCACAGGTCGTCTATAATTCACCCCTCCACTTT.

This clonotype has only a few counts. V usage is TRBV18 and J usage is TRBJ1-6, with D maybe TRBD1 (5 bases). Per the germline V gene, CDR1 is KGHSH and CDR2 is LQKENI. The CDR3 consists of 14 residues. V was cut by 4 bases and J by 10 bases, with 14 bases left in between. The CDR3 nucleotides are TGTGCCAGCTCACGACAGAGAGAGAACTCACCCCTCCACTTT. Residues: CASSRQRENSPLHF.

The chain combines TRBV28 with TRBJ2-3; D is ambiguous. Trimming pared 1 base from V and 0 bases from J, leaving 14 bases between. From germline, CDR1 is MDHEN and CDR2 SYDVKM. The CDR3 has 17 amino acids. The CDR3 is CASSLSGEVGSTDTQYF. CDR3 DNA: TGTGCCAGCAGTTTATCTGGGGAAGTGGGGAGCACAGATACGCAGTATTTT.

V and J are TRBV6-5 and TRBJ1-6; maybe TRBD1 (6 bases). Germline values: CDR1 MNHEY, CDR2 SVGAGI. Trimming stripped 3 bases from V and 8 bases from J, with 17 bases between. The CDR3 runs to 16 residues. For the CDR3, the DNA is TGTGCCAGCAGTTATTCATCCGGGACACTTTATTCACCCCTCCACTTT. The encoded protein is CASSYSSGTLYSPLHF.

This clonotype has only a few counts. The chain links TRBV5-5 to TRBJ1-3, with D unresolved. The CDR3 has 17 amino acids. Trimming pared 4 bases from V and 4 bases from J, leaving 21 bases between. Germline CDR1 and CDR2: SGHKS and YYEKEE (reference sequence). CDR3 region: CASSTVLSGLSGNTIYF. The CDR3 DNA reads TGTGCCAGCAGCACCGTCCTTTCGGGCCTTAGCGGAAACACCATATATTTT.

This clonotype was seen a handful of times. This chain connects TRBV7-2 to TRBJ2-3; 11 bases map to TRBD2. CDR1 is SGHTA and CDR2 is FQGNSA in the germline V gene. J gave up 1 base and V 7 bases, and 1 base lay outside the gene matches. The CDR3 is made up of 14 amino acids. The CDR3 sequence is CASNSGRGTDTQYF. CDR3 nucleotide sequence: TGTGCCAGCAATAGCGGGAGGGGCACAGATACGCAGTATTTT.

This clonotype was detected only a few times. The chain recombines TRBV6-1 with TRBJ2-2; 10 bases line up with TRBD2. Germline V gene data show CDR1 as MNHNS and CDR2 as SASEGT. The CDR3 totals 14 residues. V lost 7 bases to trimming and J lost 5 bases; unmatched junction nucleotides: 4. The CDR3, as DNA: TGTGCCAGCAAGGGGGGACTAGCGACCGGGGAGCTGTTTTTT. Residues: CASKGGLATGELFF.

Ten or more counts support this clonotype. This sequence joins TRBV5-5 and TRBJ2-1; TRBD2 might be the D (7 bases). CDR1 and CDR2 (germline): SGHKS, YYEKEE (reference sequence). This CDR3 has 14 amino acids. V was cut by 6 bases and J by 4 bases, with 14 bases left in between. The DNA for the CDR3 is TGTGCCAGCACCCCGGGGGGCAGATACAATGAGCAGTTCTTC. Protein sequence: CASTPGGRYNEQFF.

This clonotype was seen only a few times. This sequence joins TRBV6-5 and TRBJ1-5, with D tentatively TRBD1 (6 bases). Per germline, CDR1 MNHEY and CDR2 SVGAGI. The CDR3 extends over 16 amino acids. Trimming pared 2 bases from V and 3 bases from J, leaving 14 bases between. The CDR3 here is CASSYDPGQVNQPQHF. The DNA for the CDR3 is TGTGCCAGCAGTTACGACCCGGGACAAGTCAATCAGCCCCAGCATTTT.

This clonotype was seen at least ten times. The CDR3 DNA reads as TGCGCCAGCAGCTTGGATCCCGACAGGGGAGGCCGTGGCTACACCTTC. Translated, it gives CASSLDPDRGGRGYTF. The rearrangement uses TRBV5-1 and TRBJ1-2, with 8 positions matching TRBD1. There are 16 residues in the CDR3. With 0 bases clipped from V and 7 bases from J, the junction kept 11 bases outside the gene matches. Germline V lookup: CDR1 SGHRS, CDR2 YFSETQ.

This clonotype was counted only a few times. The V and J genes are TRBV27 and TRBJ2-3, with D possibly being TRBD1 (5 bases). This CDR3 is built from 17 residues. The germline V and J ends were trimmed by 5 bases and 2 bases, with 20 bases remaining between them. Germline CDR1 reads MNHEY; CDR2 reads SMNVEV (reference sequence). This CDR3 reads CASSPHAVWGDTDTQYF. In DNA, the CDR3 is TGTGCCAGCAGTCCACATGCGGTGTGGGGCGACACAGATACGCAGTATTTT.

Concerning this clonotype: An end of the junction differs from the germline gene, which may be a read error. CDR3 sequence reads: CASSLGDPQRFQETQYF. Here the CDR3 DNA reads TGTGCTAGCAGCTTAGGGGATCCTCAGAGATTCCAAGAGACCCAGTACTTC. This rearrangement joins TRBV7-7 to TRBJ2-5, with a tentative D call TRBD1 (5 bases). This CDR3 is 17 amino acids long. Germline values: CDR1 SSHAT, CDR2 FNYEAQ (reference sequence).

The V gene is TRBV11-2, the J gene TRBJ2-1; D not resolved. From germline, CDR1 is SGHAT and CDR2 FQNNGV. CDR3 length: 11 residues. V shed 5 bases and J shed 10 bases, with 9 bases lying between them. Written as DNA, the CDR3 is TGTGCCAGCAGCCAATACTGGGAGCAGTTCTTC. Residues: CASSQYWEQFF.

This clonotype occurred a few times. The chain couples TRBV20-1 to TRBJ2-1; possibly TRBD2 for D (6 bases). With 6 bases removed from V and 7 bases from J, the gap between germline ends came to 22 bases. CDR3 length: 15 residues. Germline loops: CDR1 DFQATT, CDR2 SNEGSKA (reference sequence). The CDR3 protein is CSAKIAEVGVNEQFF. The DNA of the CDR3 is TGCAGTGCGAAAATAGCGGAGGTTGGTGTGAATGAGCAGTTCTTC.

The gene calls are TRBV20-1 and TRBJ2-3; possibly TRBD1 or TRBD2 for D (6 bases each). V lost 4 bases, J lost 4 bases, and 15 bases lay in between. Per the germline V gene, CDR1 is DFQATT and CDR2 is SNEGSKA (reference sequence). CDR3 size: 14 residues. The CDR3 region is CSATGAGGPDTQYF. Written as DNA, the CDR3 is TGCAGTGCTACTGGGGCCGGGGGCCCAGATACGCAGTATTTT.

This clonotype has only a few counts. The rearrangement links TRBV5-1 to TRBJ1-2, with no clear D. The CDR3 is made up of 15 amino acids. The germline V and J ends were trimmed by 0 bases and 3 bases, with 12 bases remaining between them. Germline V lookup: CDR1 SGHRS, CDR2 YFSETQ. Here the CDR3 reads CASSLESPWDYGYTF. The CDR3 DNA reads as TGCGCCAGCAGCTTGGAATCTCCCTGGGACTATGGCTACACCTTC.

The CDR3 DNA sequence: TGTGCCAGCAGTTTAACGAGGGGGCTCACCGGGGAGCTGTTTTTT. Its protein is CASSLTRGLTGELFF. This chain joins TRBV27 and TRBJ2-2, with 7 bases identical to TRBD1. The CDR3 is made up of 15 amino acids. After removal of 2 bases from V and 4 bases from J, the junction contained 4 bases not matched to a gene. Germline CDR1 and CDR2: MNHEY and SMNVEV (reference sequence).

The chain recombines TRBV20-1 with TRBJ2-1; unclear D gene. The CDR3 contains 11 residues. Trimming left V 3 bases short and J 15 bases short, with 15 bases between. Germline V gene sequence: CDR1 DFQATT, CDR2 SNEGSKA (reference sequence). The CDR3 bases are TGCAGTGCTAGCTCGGGTGCCCATCGGTTCTTC. This sequence encodes CSASSGAHRFF.